This paragraph reports one TCR beta chain. These data come from a study of blood T cell repertoires in COVID-19. Study-level information: Acute and convalescent COVID-19 samples came from the United States, Italy and Spain.

Enrolment of Seattle patients took place during active infection, and they were followed longitudinally. Per the original data handling: Nucleated cell number was recorded as an estimate derived from reference gene primer amplification. Clones were sequenced by immunoSEQ multiplex PCR, and TCRdb holds only the in-frame ones, with some missing. V, J and clone size reflect that table, while D and trimming were determined from the DNA. The profile shows hundreds of thousands of clones, roughly nine tenths of them singletons. The ends lost 0 bases at V and 7 bases at J; junction bases unmatched: 8. The CDR3 contains 15 residues. Germline V gene data show CDR1 as LGHDT and CDR2 as YNNKEL (reference sequence).

This TCR was sampled from a young man with COVID-19, enrolled during active disease. Material: peripheral blood. The V gene is TRBV3-1 (or the pseudogene TRBV3-2), the J gene TRBJ2-7, with 8 nucleotides matching TRBD2. The chain's CDR3 is CASSQDLGTSKEQYF. The DNA of the CDR3 is TGTGCCAGCAGCCAAGATTTGGGGACTAGTAAAGAGCAGTACTTC.